This T cell receptor (beta chain) was recorded in a study of blood T cell repertoires in COVID-19. Study-level background: T cells, B-cell-depleted T cells, or PBMCs supplied cDNA or gDNA.

The CDR3 contains 16 residues. Original processing methods: Using reference gene primer amplification, nucleated cell counts were estimated. Produced via immunoSEQ multiplex PCR; TCRdb's table is partial and in-frame only. The D gene and trimming were derived from the DNA, and the V and J assignments and clone size from that table. In the table there are some 280,000 clones, approximately 80% of which are singletons. The receptor was derived from a woman in her 50s with active or convalescent COVID-19. Material for sequencing was peripheral blood. V gene TRBV21-1 combines with J gene TRBJ2-1; TRBD2 reflects the table's D call only, with no check against the DNA. TRBV21-1 is marked as a pseudogene. The CDR3 sequence: CASSPLAGIAYNEQFF. DNA of the CDR3: TGTGCCAGCAGCCCGTTAGCGGGAATAGCCTACAATGAGCAGTTCTTC.